The sequence of this TCR beta chain was determined in a study of cytomegalovirus exposure and HLA in healthy donors (dated by TCRdb to 2017 to 2019). Context from the whole study: In an earlier analysis of several hundred of the donors, under 300 Gb of sequence data and 120 million or so unique TCR beta sequences from about 179 million T cells were reported. Roughly 320 gigabases of sequencing data and tens of millions of unique TCR sequences made up an early release that covered 640 HLA-typed donors. Of the roughly 400 genotyped donors, about 80% fell in the genetic ancestry cluster associated with self-reported Caucasian donors. The aim of the study was to test whether cataloging public T cell receptors could identify signatures of past pathogen exposure. The study profiled the T cell repertoires of hundreds of subjects by immunosequencing and related them to cytomegalovirus serostatus. Besides the first cohort of roughly 660 subjects, a separate validation cohort made up of roughly 120 different subjects was used. The study combined high-throughput TCR immunosequencing, statistical association of individual TCRs with disease status, and machine learning to predict cytomegalovirus infection status. To study patterns of TCR occurrence, a later analysis re-analyzed previously published TCR beta repertoires from 600 to 750 donors and added high-resolution HLA genotyping. Rather than drawing on any new phenotypic data, the later analysis identified candidate immune exposures from TCR beta sequences and the way those sequences occurred across donors. An earlier analysis of around 640 of the donors used high-throughput TCR beta sequencing to judge whether each TCR beta V gene segment behaved as functional or pseudogenic. Donor age, sex, ethnicity and CMV serostatus were compiled alongside the repertoire data. A later genetic analysis used genome-wide SNP genotypes for 398 of the 666 donors, treating that subset as a discovery cohort. All discovery cohort repertoires had been generated using a single sequencing platform. HLA typing covered class I and class II loci at four-digit resolution. Typing coverage differed by locus: A, B, C, DRB1 and DQB1 were typed in roughly 629-640 donors, DQA1 in approximately 520, DPA1 in around 610, and DPB1 in just under 490. About 5 DR-DQ haplotypes were handled as single units for association and clustering, since linkage in the cohort was strong. Among some 410 genotyped donors of the cohort, an average of about 240,000 unique TCR beta nucleotide sequences were sequenced per donor, roughly 20% of them non-productive.

From the germline V gene, CDR1 is ENHRY and CDR2 is SYGVKD. From cysteine to phenylalanine, the CDR3 is 12 amino acids long. Only CDR3 DNA remains: 36 bases, in frame from the first base. The germline ends are 4 bases apart after V is trimmed by 6 bases and J by 0 bases. The full study reports these points: Because HLA typing was unavailable for some donors at each locus, only the typed subset was used in association tests. In a later genetic analysis, fewer N-insertions in productive TCRs were reported among donors in an Asian-associated ancestry cluster than the roughly 700-donor mean. Because counts were too low, some 16 rarely observed V segments, including chromosome 9 orphons, were excluded from the earlier analysis of roughly 580 of the donors. Some IMGT-functional V segments, including TRBV6-2 and TRBV6-3, could not be distinguished by the 87-base-pair reads and were therefore excluded. In the study, approximately 160 TCR beta chains were listed as associated with cytomegalovirus. A later genetic analysis associated a missense DCLRE1C variant with V-gene and J-gene trimming of TCR beta chains, and an independent cohort replicated the association. According to a later analysis, TCR association rates differed among HLA loci, with DRB1 alleles showing the most associated TCRs and HLA-C alleles showing the fewest. The authors suggested that the approach could potentially be extended to other disease states and immunological phenotypes. CMV serostatus was the only immune exposure information available for the cohort. In both the original and validation cohorts, the classifier was reported to diagnose cytomegalovirus status with high specificity and sensitivity. A group of highly shared sequence variants was considered likely to be a technical artifact of the sequencing pipeline. In an earlier analysis of fewer than 700 of the donors, most TCR beta V segments appeared in productive rearrangements about 87% or about 30% of the time, broadly matching IMGT annotations. The presence/absence analyses assumed that sequencing depth was roughly uniform across donors, and that assumption may not be true. The cohort was sequenced for TCR beta chains only, and without alpha or paired-chain data the features that could be detected were limited. Three of the identified cytomegalovirus-associated TCR beta chains were confirmed in vitro to be specific for cytomegalovirus antigens. According to a later analysis, most CMV-associated TCR beta chains appeared to be HLA-restricted, and the HLA associations seemed to be driven largely by CMV exposure. In a later analysis, 15,000 to 20,000 TCR beta sequences were associated with specific HLA alleles at a false discovery rate of 0.05. Linkage disequilibrium might explain the correlated functional status among segregating V segments, but an unknown experimental factor could not be excluded. A further reported finding was that TCR beta sequences accurately predicted the HLA-A and HLA-B alleles for most subjects in the first cohort. Most TCR sequences were observed very rarely across donors, whereas some public TCRs were present in many individuals. Assigning TCR associations to individual alleles was difficult when HLA alleles, especially DR and DQ, strongly co-occurred. A later analysis reported that several top co-occurrence clusters appeared linked to parvovirus B19, influenza, CMV and Epstein-Barr virus. Compared with equally common non-associated chains, HLA-associated TCR beta chains in a later analysis were more clonally expanded and had lower generation probabilities.

As regards this clone: It lacks a known antigen. Within one base of it there is no much larger clone, and no base qualities were kept.

To prepare the library, the immunoSEQ multiplex PCR assay was applied. For the multiplex PCR, a mixture combining 60 forward primers for TCR Vbeta segments and 13 reverse primers for TCR Jbeta segments was used. Amplification of the CDR3 region of rearranged TCR beta genes was performed with a multiplex PCR assay on genomic DNA. The amplified TCR beta libraries were sequenced on the Illumina HiSeq System as 87-base-pair reads. Regarding the original processing steps: A later analysis tallied approximately 87 million unique TCR beta chains across the 700 or so repertoires, and approximately 12 million of those chains were shared by two or more donors. Raw reads were error-corrected and collapsed into unique sequences by a nearest-neighbor algorithm in which closely related sequences were merged to remove PCR and sequencing errors. CDR3 sequences were aligned to IMGT reference sequences to assign V, D and J gene segments. For a sequence to be retained, at least a six-nucleotide match to both a V gene segment and a J gene segment was required. Rearrangements were classified as productive when the CDR3 lacked stop codons and remained in frame with V and J, and all other rearrangements were classified as non-productive. CDR3 was defined by IMGT convention, running from the second conserved V-encoded cysteine to the conserved J-encoded phenylalanine. Sequences without an unambiguous match to a single V gene segment were excluded from the earlier analysis of approximately 560 of the donors. In an earlier analysis of several hundred of the donors, V segments were called functional above 56.7% productive rearrangements and were called segregating when the between-donor standard deviation exceeded 5%. A statistical classification framework was built to diagnose cytomegalovirus status from the catalog of TCR beta chain sequences. A later analysis assigned V and J genes by comparing TCR nucleotide sequences with IMGT/GENE-DB human TR gene sequences. The TCRdist pipeline was used in a later analysis to assign CDR3 sequences and most-parsimonious VDJ recombination scenarios. In a later analysis, every TCR beta chain was defined by the combination of its CDR3 amino acid sequence and its V-gene family, and reads without a unique V-gene family were dropped. As a way to deal with suspected cross-contamination and a sequencing artifact, a later analysis dropped under 600 nucleotide sequences that were highly shared and had low generation probability. In a later analysis, a clonal expansion index for each public chain was calculated from normalized within-repertoire ranks of inferred template counts. In a later analysis, generation probabilities were computed with a VDJ recombination model fitted to out-of-frame rearrangements, and the resulting probabilities were checked against IGoR. A later analysis scored TCR-TCR, TCR-HLA and TCR-CMV co-occurrence with hypergeometric tests, applying a repertoire-size bias correction to TCR pairs. To estimate false discovery rates, a later analysis permuted the HLA or CMV assignments 20 times. In a later analysis, co-occurring TCRs were grouped with DBSCAN, and TCRdist sequence similarity was added when clustering was performed within HLA-allele-positive subsets. Co-occurrence clustering excluded repertoires with fewer than 30,000 or more than 120,000 public chains, plus five with anomalous nucleotide sharing. In its TCRdb copy, this immuneACCESS table keeps in-frame sequences only and misses some clones. Where compared with another copy, unresolved V genes explain less than half of these, and the others have no known cause. V and J calls and clone size are given by that table; D and trimming were obtained from the DNA. The sample table contains 100,000 to 150,000 clones; only one count was recorded for around 80% of them. The ten largest clonotypes hold about 5.3% of the sample.

The cohort was made up of several hundred healthy bone marrow donors. At the time of sampling, all cohort members were nominally healthy, though unrecorded immune exposures were likely present. The donor tested CMV seronegative and was one of the 352 seronegative cohort members. A peripheral blood sample was provided by each donor, and peripheral blood mononuclear cells were used for TCR beta sequencing. The Qiagen DNeasy Blood Extraction Kit was used to extract genomic DNA from the blood cell samples. The TCR sequence derives from a man aged 30 to 45 in good health and CMV-seronegative. The sequence joins TRBV10-3 to TRBJ2-3; the D gene is not confidently resolved. Sequencing was performed on PBMCs. The CDR3 reads as follows: CAIRSSTDTQYF. Read as DNA, the sequence is TGTGCCATCAGGTCTAGCACAGATACGCAGTATTTT.